Included here is one T cell receptor (beta chain) sequence, with context. The data are from a study of blood T cell repertoires in COVID-19. Looking at the study overall: Donors in Cohort 3 counted as recovered after two negative PCRs, clearance, or symptom resolution.

Produced via immunoSEQ multiplex PCR; TCRdb's table is partial and in-frame only. The data show roughly 210,000 clones, around 86% seen once. The CDR3 contains 13 residues. V lost 6 bases to trimming and J lost 7 bases, with 15 bases between them. CDR1 is LNHDA, CDR2 SQIVND, per germline (reference sequence). Participants spanned ages about 18 to 90 years and resided in 20 to 30 US areas. Material: PBMCs or T cells enriched from blood (not recorded which). The V and J genes are TRBV19 and TRBJ1-1; D gene uncertain. The TCR comes from a man younger than 45 in a cohort exposed to, infected with or recovered from COVID-19 (not recorded which). CDR3 loop: CASSSLPGGEAFF. The CDR3 DNA reads as TGTGCCAGTAGCTCCCTACCTGGCGGTGAAGCTTTCTTT.